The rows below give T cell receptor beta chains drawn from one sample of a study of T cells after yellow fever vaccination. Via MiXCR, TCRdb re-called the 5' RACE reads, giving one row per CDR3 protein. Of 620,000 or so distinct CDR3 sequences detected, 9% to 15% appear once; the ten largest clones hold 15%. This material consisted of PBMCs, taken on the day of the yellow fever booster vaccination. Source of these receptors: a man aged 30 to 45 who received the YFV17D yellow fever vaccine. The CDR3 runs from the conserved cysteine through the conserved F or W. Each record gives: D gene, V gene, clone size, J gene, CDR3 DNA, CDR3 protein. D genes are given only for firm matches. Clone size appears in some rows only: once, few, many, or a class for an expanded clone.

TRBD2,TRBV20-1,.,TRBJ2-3,TGCAGTGCGGGCGATAGACTAGCGGGCGCGTCAGATACGCAGTATTTT,CSAGDRLAGASDTQYF
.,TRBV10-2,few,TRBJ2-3,TGCGCCAGCAGTGAGGCGCTCCTCCTAGCGCAAACAGATACGCAGTATTTT,CASSEALLLAQTDTQYF
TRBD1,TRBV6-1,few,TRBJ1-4,TGTGCCAGCAGGTGGGGGACAGCAGGCGAAAAACTGTTTTTT,CASRWGTAGEKLFF
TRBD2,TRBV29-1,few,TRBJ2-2,TGCAGCGTTCCGGGACTAGCGGGAGTAGGGACCGGGGAGCTGTTTTTT,CSVPGLAGVGTGELFF
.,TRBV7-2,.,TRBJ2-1,TGTGCCAGCAGCTTATATGGGTTCAATGAGCAGTTCTTC,CASSLYGFNEQFF
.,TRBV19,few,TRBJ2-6,TGTGCCAGTAGTATAGAGAGGACAGGGGCCAACGTCCTGACTTTC,CASSIERTGANVLTF
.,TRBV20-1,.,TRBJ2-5,TGCAGTGCTAGAGATCGGGACACGGGGCAAGAGACCCAGTACTTC,CSARDRDTGQETQYF
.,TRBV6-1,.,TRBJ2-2,TGTGCCAGCATCCCAAGGTGGAGAAACACCGGGGAGCTGTTTTTT,CASIPRWRNTGELFF
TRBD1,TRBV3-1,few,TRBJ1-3,TGTGCCAGCAGCCGTCCTGGGACAGGGGCTGGAAACACCATATATTTT,CASSRPGTGAGNTIYF
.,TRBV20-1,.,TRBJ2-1,TGCAGTGCTGTCCCCTCGGGTCTCTACAATGAGCAGTTCTTC,CSAVPSGLYNEQFF
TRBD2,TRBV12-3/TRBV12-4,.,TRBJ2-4,TGTGCCAGCACTGAGATACGGGGGGACGCGGGCAAAAACATTCAGTACTTC,CASTEIRGDAGKNIQYF
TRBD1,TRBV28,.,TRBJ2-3,TGTGCCAGCAGCTACATACCGGGACAGGGTCGGTATTTT,CASSYIPGQGRYF
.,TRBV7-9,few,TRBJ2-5,TGTGCCAGCATCAGTGGTTCGGAAGAGACCCAGTACTTC,CASISGSEETQYF
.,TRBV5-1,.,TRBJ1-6,TGCGCCAGCAGCATGGGAGGCCGGGCCATAAATTCACCCCTCCACTTT,CASSMGGRAINSPLHF
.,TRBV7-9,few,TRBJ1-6,TGTGCCAGCAGCCCAGAAACGGACCCGTCACCCCTCCACTTT,CASSPETDPSPLHF